Listed here are 30 T cell receptor beta chains from one sample, sequenced in a study of vaccination and CD4 T cells after COVID-19. Treatment given: roughly 10-day PBMC culture with coronavirus spike peptide pools or control peptides (ViraFEST assay). It was before the COVID-19 pandemic (2011-2018) that the unexposed donor's CD4+ T cells were collected. The Oncomine TCR Beta short-read assay generated sequence data from the DNA of cultured CD4+ T cells. TCRdb analysed the PCR reads with MiXCR anew, one entry per CDR3 protein. The sample has thousands of distinct CDR3 sequences, roughly 36% seen once. These receptors' antigens are unknown. Source material: CD4+ T cells from blood, cultured in vitro. These receptors all stem from a human donor in good health.

V gene TRBV6-1 combines with J gene TRBJ2-5; 8 positions agree with TRBD1. The length of the CDR3 is 15 residues. Germline V gives CDR1 MNHNS, CDR2 SASEGT. V lost 4 bases to trimming and J lost 2 bases; unmatched junction nucleotides: 6. DNA for the CDR3: TGTGCCAGCAGTGTAGGACAGGGATATCAAGAGACCCAGTACTTC. Residues: CASSVGQGYQETQYF.

The chain employs TRBV4-2 and TRBJ1-6; 8 bases line up with TRBD1. The CDR3 contains 15 residues. The V gene's germline CDR1 is LGHNA and CDR2 YNFKEQ. The ends lost 0 bases at V and 6 bases at J; junction bases unmatched: 1. CDR3: CASSQETGANSPLHF. As DNA, the CDR3 is TGTGCCAGCAGCCAAGAGACAGGGGCTAATTCACCCCTCCACTTT.

This clonotype was counted between two and nine times. The chain combines TRBV7-2 with TRBJ2-5; 15 bases agree with TRBD2. The CDR3 is 15 residues long. Germline-derived CDR1 and CDR2 are SGHTA and FQGNSA. The trim removed 5 bases at V and 5 bases at J, leaving 3 bases unmatched. The CDR3: CASSRTSGGGETQYF. The CDR3 DNA sequence: TGTGCCAGCAGCCGGACTAGCGGGGGGGGGGAGACCCAGTACTTC. Variable domain in full (rest from reference TRBV7-2 and TRBJ2-5): GAGVSQSPSNKVTEKGKDVELRCDPISGHTALYWYRQSLGQGLEFLIYFQGNSAPDKSGLPSDRFSAERTGGSVSTLTIQRTQQEDSAVYLCASSRTSGGGETQYFGPGTRLLVL.

This chain links TRBV12-3 or TRBV12-4 with TRBJ1-5, with 10 nucleotides matching TRBD1. CDR3 size: 16 residues. Losses at the gene ends were 6 bases for V and 7 bases for J; bases not matched to a gene: 12. The CDR3, as DNA: TGTGCCAGCAGCCACGGGACAGGGGATTTCGGGCAGCCCCAGCATTTT. This codes for CASSHGTGDFGQPQHF.

The J gene is TRBJ2-1, the V gene TRBV7-6; D possibly corresponds to TRBD2 (6 bases). Germline V CDR1 and CDR2: SGHVS, FNYEAQ. The ends were cut back, 1 base at V and 7 bases at J, with 8 bases in the middle. This CDR3 is 13 amino acids long. The CDR3 nucleotides read TGTGCCAGCAGCTTAGGCGGAGGGAATGAGCAGTTCTTC. Translated: CASSLGGGNEQFF.

The chain carries TRBV19 and TRBJ1-1, with a possible D match to TRBD1 (5 bases). Germline V gives CDR1 LNHDA, CDR2 SQIVND (reference sequence). This CDR3 is 14 amino acids long. Trimming pared 5 bases from V and 0 bases from J, leaving 10 bases between. The CDR3 coding sequence is TGTGCCAGTAGTCGGGGCAGAGTGAACACTGAAGCTTTCTTT. It codes for CASSRGRVNTEAFF. Drawing the rest from reference TRBV19 and TRBJ1-1, the complete variable domain is DGGITQSPKYLFRKEGQNVTLSCEQNLNHDAMYWYRQDPGQGLRLIYYSQIVNDFQKGDIAEGYSVSREKKESFPLTVTSAQKNPTAFYLCASSRGRVNTEAFFGQGTRLTVV.

V is TRBV7-2 and J is TRBJ2-5; no reliable D call. V gave up 5 bases and J gave up 1 base, with 11 bases separating them. The germline V gene has CDR1 SGHTA and CDR2 FQGNSA. This CDR3 contains 14 residues. CDR3 sequence reads: CASSRLYSQETQYF. CDR3 DNA sequence: TGTGCCAGCAGCCGTCTATACTCCCAAGAGACCCAGTACTTC.

Of note for this clonotype: Its ends do not fully match the called genes, so a read error is possible. V gene TRBV6-1 combines with J gene TRBJ2-7; either TRBD1 or TRBD2 may fit D (6 bases each). The length of the CDR3 is 16 residues. Germline values: CDR1 MNHNS, CDR2 SASEGT. The CDR3 is CASSVVPWGASSEQYF. The CDR3 DNA is TGTGCCAGCAGTGTAGTTCCGTGGGGGGCCTCCTCCGAGCAGTACTTC.

The V and J genes are TRBV10-3 and TRBJ2-3, with D possibly TRBD2 on 6 matching bases. The germline gives CDR1 ENHRY, CDR2 SYGVKD. The V end lost 10 bases, the J end lost 3 bases, and 14 bases lay between the germline ends. The CDR3 has 13 residues. In DNA form, the CDR3 reads TGTGCCACCTACGCGGGACTGACAGATACGCAGTATTTT. Amino acids: CATYAGLTDTQYF.

V usage is TRBV7-8 and J usage is TRBJ1-2; a possible D gene is TRBD1 (5 bases). There are 14 residues in the CDR3. V was shortened by 1 base and J by 8 bases, with 14 bases between the two germline ends. Germline CDR1 reads SGHVS; CDR2 reads FQNEAQ. CDR3 sequence (DNA): TGTGCCAGCAGCTTAGGAACCCTGGGGGAGGGCTACACCTTC. As protein: CASSLGTLGEGYTF.

Remarks on this clonotype: One junction end does not reproduce the germline sequence, and a read error may be involved. The chain recombines TRBV7-9 with TRBJ1-3, with a weak D call TRBD1 (5 bases). The CDR3 covers 13 residues. CDR1 and CDR2 from the germline V gene are SEHNR and FQNEAQ (reference sequence). The CDR3 spells CASSQAGGSTIYF. The CDR3 region has the DNA TGTGCCAGCAGTCAAGCGGGGGGAAGCACCATATATTTT.

This clonotype has just one count. The V gene is TRBV21-1, the J gene TRBJ1-1. TRBV21-1 is a listed pseudogene. The CDR3 sequence is 12 residues long. CDR3 DNA sequence: TGTGCCAGCCGCAGTCCGAACACTGAAGCTTTCTTT. This gives the protein CASRSPNTEAFF.

This chain connects TRBV29-1 to TRBJ1-1, with a possible D match to TRBD1 (5 bases). The CDR3 is 14 residues long. Germline V gives CDR1 SQVTM, CDR2 ANQGSEA. V lost 6 bases and J 0 bases, leaving 14 bases between the germline ends. The CDR3 sequence: CSVDLAGLNTEAFF. CDR3 DNA: TGCAGCGTGGATTTGGCAGGGCTGAACACTGAAGCTTTCTTT.

The chain carries TRBV5-1 and TRBJ2-7; 8 bases line up with TRBD1. The junction had 3 bases not matched to a gene; V was cut back by 1 base and J by 3 bases. Germline V gives CDR1 SGHRS, CDR2 YFSETQ. The CDR3 is 14 amino acids. The CDR3 spells CASSLLQGVYEQYF. The CDR3 bases are TGCGCCAGCAGCTTGTTACAGGGGGTCTACGAGCAGTACTTC.

This clonotype was seen a few times. The V and J genes are TRBV10-1 and TRBJ2-2; weak D call: TRBD1 (5 bases). CDR1 and CDR2 from the germline V gene are WNHNN and SYGVQD (reference sequence). Trimming took 2 bases from V and 5 from J, leaving 12 bases between them. The CDR3 is made up of 15 amino acids. This CDR3 is CASSEMQGRTGELFF. Here the CDR3 DNA reads TGCGCCAGCAGTGAGATGCAGGGAAGAACCGGGGAGCTGTTTTTT.

The chain joins TRBV19 to TRBJ2-5, with no clear D. V was shortened by 3 bases and J by 5 bases, with 13 bases between the two germline ends. The CDR3 is 14 amino acids. Germline values: CDR1 LNHDA, CDR2 SQIVND (reference sequence). The CDR3, as DNA: TGTGCCAGTAGTATTGGACGCCCCGGGGAGACCCAGTACTTC. This translates into CASSIGRPGETQYF.

CDR3 nucleotides: TGTGCCAGCAGCGGCACTAGCGGGGGCCTCTACAATGAGCAGTTCTTC. Translated: CASSGTSGGLYNEQFF. The rearrangement links TRBV12-3 or TRBV12-4 to TRBJ2-1; TRBD2 aligns across 11 bases. J was trimmed by 3 bases and V by 6 bases; bases with no gene match: 7. The CDR3 length is 16 residues.

J is TRBJ2-7 and V is TRBV15; maybe TRBD1 (5 bases). The CDR3 covers 14 residues. Germline V gene sequence: CDR1 LNHNV, CDR2 YYDKDF (reference sequence). Trimming shortened V by 6 bases and J by 6 bases, and 18 bases separated the two germline ends. For the CDR3, the DNA is TGTGCCACCAGAGGGGCCGGCCCGGCCCCCGAGCAGTACTTC. It yields the protein CATRGAGPAPEQYF.

The chain is built from TRBV7-6 and TRBJ2-7; 7 bases align to TRBD2. J gave up 5 bases and V 5 bases, and 6 bases lay outside the gene matches. The CDR3 is 13 residues long. Germline V gene sequence: CDR1 SGHVS, CDR2 FNYEAQ. DNA for the CDR3: TGTGCCAGCAGCCGGGTGGGAGGGGACGAGCAGTACTTC. This encodes CASSRVGGDEQYF.

This clonotype was seen more than once but under ten times. This chain's CDR3 is CASSQDFDLKTAEAFF. Written as DNA, the CDR3 is TGCGCCAGCAGCCAAGACTTCGACCTAAAAACTGCTGAAGCTTTCTTT. V usage is TRBV4-1 and J usage is TRBJ1-1; D call uncertain. The CDR3 runs 16 residues. Trimming took off 0 bases at V and 6 bases at J, with 17 bases between the two ends. Germline V gives CDR1 MGHRA, CDR2 YSYEKL.

V usage is TRBV18 and J usage is TRBJ1-3; no clear D gene. Germline-derived CDR1 and CDR2 are KGHSH and LQKENI. The CDR3 has 16 amino acids. Trimming removed 3 bases at V and 0 bases at J, with 12 bases between. CDR3 sequence: CASSPRDQLSGNTIYF. For the CDR3, the DNA is TGTGCCAGCTCACCTCGGGATCAGCTCTCTGGAAACACCATATATTTT.

The chain recombines TRBV18 with TRBJ2-5; possible D gene TRBD2, 6 bases. V gave up 1 base and J gave up 2 bases, with 8 bases separating them. The CDR3 runs 14 residues. Germline V gene data show CDR1 as KGHSH and CDR2 as LQKENI. CDR3 region: CASSPRAGQETQYF. The DNA for the CDR3 is TGTGCCAGCTCACCACGGGCGGGACAAGAGACCCAGTACTTC.

Only a few counts were recorded for this clonotype. The chain combines TRBV7-6 with TRBJ2-1, with D perhaps matching TRBD2 (6 bases). The length of the CDR3 is 18 residues. The germline V gene has CDR1 SGHVS and CDR2 FNYEAQ. Trimming took 1 base from V and 1 from J, leaving 17 bases between them. This CDR3 reads CASSLDVSISGSYNEQFF. The CDR3 region has the DNA TGTGCCAGCAGCTTAGATGTATCTATAAGCGGGTCCTACAATGAGCAGTTCTTC.

The chain joins TRBV7-2 to TRBJ2-1; 11 bases line up with TRBD2. Per the germline V gene, CDR1 is SGHTA and CDR2 is FQGNSA. Unmatched junction bases numbered 3, after V lost 2 bases and J lost 0 bases. This CDR3 has 17 residues. In DNA form, the CDR3 reads TGTGCCAGCAGCTTATATGGACTAGCGGGCTCCTACAATGAGCAGTTCTTC. Amino acid sequence: CASSLYGLAGSYNEQFF.

This clonotype has a handful of counts. V and J are TRBV7-9 and TRBJ1-2; D is unclear. Trimming removed 1 base from V and 4 bases from J, with 13 bases in between. CDR3 length: 15 residues. Germline CDR1 is SEHNR and CDR2 is FQNEAQ (reference sequence). The CDR3 DNA sequence: TGTGCCAGCAGCTTAGAAGGACGGATCCTCTATGGCTACACCTTC. Its translation is CASSLEGRILYGYTF.

CDR3 protein: CASSQRADTQYF. The CDR3, as DNA: TGTGCCAGCAGCCAACGGGCAGATACGCAGTATTTT. J is TRBJ2-3 and V is TRBV11-3; D uncertain. There are 12 residues in the CDR3. In germline, CDR1 is SGHNT, CDR2 YENEEA. V was trimmed by 5 bases and J by 4 bases, leaving 7 bases between them.

The rearrangement uses TRBV24-1 and TRBJ2-2, with D perhaps TRBD1 (5 bases). CDR3 length: 16 amino acids. The V gene's germline CDR1 is KGHDR and CDR2 SFDVKD. The ends were cut back, 1 base at V and 1 base at J, with 9 bases in the middle. The CDR3 loop is CATSDFGQGNTGELFF. The CDR3 coding sequence is TGTGCCACCAGTGATTTCGGGCAGGGGAACACCGGGGAGCTGTTTTTT.

This clonotype was recorded a few times. The chain links TRBV6-2 or TRBV6-3 to TRBJ1-2; D is undetermined. This CDR3 spans 13 amino acids. Germline CDR1 and CDR2: MNHEY and SVGEGT. Trimming stripped 6 bases from V and 2 bases from J, with 10 bases between. The CDR3 is CASRVSANYGYTF. The CDR3, as DNA: TGTGCCAGCAGGGTCTCAGCGAACTATGGCTACACCTTC.

CDR3 in amino acids: CASSLAGVSGRALEQFF. DNA for the CDR3: TGTGCCAGCAGCTTAGCGGGGGTGAGCGGGAGGGCCCTTGAGCAGTTCTTC. The rearrangement links TRBV7-6 to TRBJ2-1, with 10 bases matching TRBD2. Losses at the gene ends were 0 bases for V and 9 bases for J; bases not matched to a gene: 11. Germline CDR1 and CDR2: SGHVS and FNYEAQ. This CDR3 comprises 17 residues.

This clonotype was recorded a few times. The V call is TRBV6-1, the J call TRBJ2-7; 10 nucleotides agree with TRBD1. The CDR3 extends over 14 amino acids. V dropped 6 bases and J dropped 4; count of bases not matched to a gene: 6. Germline V gives CDR1 MNHNS, CDR2 SASEGT. The CDR3 DNA sequence: TGTGCCAGCAGGGGGACAGGGGTTGGTTACGAGCAGTACTTC. Protein sequence: CASRGTGVGYEQYF.